Presented here are 26 T cell receptor beta chains from one specimen sequenced in a study of T-cell reconstitution after alpha-beta-depleted transplantation in children. Unique molecular identifiers were incorporated into the prepared TCRbeta library. TCRdb re-called the PCR reads with MiXCR, one entry per CDR3 protein. The sample shows some 490,000 distinct CDR3 sequences, approximately 13% of them seen only once. The sequences come from PBMCs from the stem cell graft donor, collected from the stem cell graft. The receptors come from a human donor who donated a stem cell graft to a child with combined immunodeficiency.

The chain uses TRBV19 and TRBJ2-5; TRBD2 agrees at 8 bases. CDR1 LNHDA and CDR2 SQIVND come from the germline V gene (reference sequence). The CDR3 is 15 amino acids. The J segment lost 1 base and the V segment lost 6 bases, leaving 7 bases of the junction unmatched. CDR3 DNA sequence: TGTGCCAGTAGCCCGGGACTAGGAGGCCAAGAGACCCAGTACTTC. It translates to CASSPGLGGQETQYF.

The V call is TRBV7-2, the J call TRBJ2-3; D unclear. Per the germline V gene, CDR1 is SGHTA and CDR2 is FQGNSA. The ends were cut back, 5 bases at V and 4 bases at J, with 10 bases in the middle. CDR3 length equals 13 residues. The CDR3 is CASSLSNADTQYF. The CDR3 nucleotides are TGTGCCAGCAGCCTCAGCAATGCAGATACGCAGTATTTT. Together with reference TRBV7-2 and TRBJ2-3, the CDR3 gives the full variable domain: GAGVSQSPSNKVTEKGKDVELRCDPISGHTALYWYRQSLGQGLEFLIYFQGNSAPDKSGLPSDRFSAERTGGSVSTLTIQRTQQEDSAVYLCASSLSNADTQYFGPGTRLTVL.

This clonotype was counted a few times. This rearrangement joins TRBV6-5 to TRBJ1-1; D is unresolved. The CDR3 contains 14 residues. The germline V gene encodes CDR1 MNHEY and CDR2 SVGAGI. V lost 0 bases, J lost 3 bases, and 8 bases lay in between. CDR3 amino acids: CASSYSNGDTEAFF. As DNA, the CDR3 is TGTGCCAGCAGTTACTCGAACGGGGACACTGAAGCTTTCTTT.

The J gene is TRBJ2-2, the V gene TRBV12-3 or TRBV12-4, with a possible D match to TRBD1 (5 bases). V was clipped by 6 bases and J by 1 base, with 9 bases between them. The CDR3 is 14 amino acids. CDR3: CASRSQGNTGELFF. CDR3 in DNA: TGTGCCAGCAGATCCCAGGGGAACACCGGGGAGCTGTTTTTT.

In its sample, this clonotype was seen many times. V usage is TRBV28 and J usage is TRBJ2-2; possibly TRBD2 for D (5 bases). This CDR3 contains 16 residues. CDR1 and CDR2 (germline): MDHEN, SYDVKM. V lost 2 bases and J 5 bases, leaving 15 bases between the germline ends. The CDR3 reads CASSLSRGPWTGELFF. For the CDR3, the DNA is TGTGCCAGCAGTTTAAGTCGAGGGCCGTGGACCGGGGAGCTGTTTTTT.

This clonotype was seen once. No conserved phenylalanine or tryptophan is present at the end of the CDR3, so a read error is the likely explanation. The chain carries TRBV12-3 or TRBV12-4 and TRBJ2-1; D not certain. The CDR3 runs to 11 residues. Trimming removed 3 bases at V and 6 bases at J, with 3 bases between. The CDR3 loop is CASSLSNEQFL. The DNA of the CDR3 is TGTGCCAGCAGTTTGTCCAATGAGCAGTTCTTG.

The rearrangement links TRBV18 to TRBJ2-1; TRBD2 aligns across 11 bases. The J segment lost 5 bases and the V segment lost 3 bases, leaving 3 bases of the junction unmatched. The CDR3 runs 15 residues. The germline V gene has CDR1 KGHSH and CDR2 LQKENI. The CDR3, as DNA: TGTGCCAGCTCACCTCTAGCGGGGGGCGACAATGAGCAGTTCTTC. Its translation is CASSPLAGGDNEQFF.

This clonotype was detected many times. The chain uses TRBV6-5 and TRBJ2-7; the D is unclear. This CDR3 has 12 amino acids. Trimming stripped 2 bases from V and 6 bases from J, with 8 bases between. The germline V gene has CDR1 MNHEY and CDR2 SVGAGI. The CDR3 nucleotides read TGTGCCAGCAGTTACCCTGGCTCCGAGCAGTACTTC. Translated: CASSYPGSEQYF.

The V gene is TRBV6-1, the J gene TRBJ2-2; TRBD2 is a possible D gene (6 bases). The CDR3 length is 14 residues. Trimming left V 5 bases short and J 1 base short, with 8 bases between. CDR1 is MNHNS, CDR2 SASEGT, per germline. CDR3 loop: CASSKGLNTGELFF. The CDR3, as DNA: TGTGCCAGCAGTAAGGGACTGAACACCGGGGAGCTGTTTTTT.

The gene calls are TRBV6-2 or TRBV6-3 and TRBJ2-7; 7 bases map to TRBD2. CDR1 and CDR2 from the germline V gene are MNHEY and SVGEGT. The CDR3 contains 17 residues. The ends lost 2 bases at V and 5 bases at J; junction bases unmatched: 15. CDR3 DNA sequence: TGTGCCAGCAGTTACCCGGGCGGGAGTTTCATACGTGACGAGCAGTACTTC. Translated, it gives CASSYPGGSFIRDEQYF.

This clonotype was counted many times. V usage is TRBV12-3 or TRBV12-4 and J usage is TRBJ2-2; 8 positions match TRBD2. This CDR3 has 16 residues. V lost 6 bases to trimming and J lost 3 bases; unmatched junction nucleotides: 9. In DNA, the CDR3 is TGTGCCAGCAGCCCTAGGGCGGGGGGCGACACCGGGGAGCTGTTTTTT. It specifies CASSPRAGGDTGELFF.

This clonotype was counted at least ten times. CDR3: CASSYSSSNQPQHF. The CDR3 DNA reads as TGTGCCAGCAGTTACTCGTCTAGCAATCAGCCCCAGCATTTT. This sequence joins TRBV6-5 and TRBJ1-5; D is ambiguous. Per germline, CDR1 MNHEY and CDR2 SVGAGI. Trimming stripped 0 bases from V and 0 bases from J, with 3 bases between. The CDR3 covers 14 residues.

The rearrangement links TRBV30 to TRBJ1-4, with D hard to call. Germline-derived CDR1 and CDR2 are GTSNPN and SVGIG (reference sequence). CDR3 length equals 14 residues. The germline V and J ends were trimmed by 2 bases and 7 bases, with 14 bases remaining between them. The CDR3 sequence: CAWSLDPAGEKLFF. CDR3 bases: TGTGCCTGGAGTCTCGACCCGGCTGGTGAAAAACTGTTTTTT.

CDR3 sequence: CSVGGGQGWEGYTF. As DNA, the CDR3 is TGCAGCGTTGGAGGAGGACAGGGTTGGGAAGGCTACACCTTC. The genes are TRBV29-1 and TRBJ1-2; 8 bases are a match to TRBD1. Germline V gene lookup returns CDR1 SQVTM and CDR2 ANQGSEA. J was trimmed by 8 bases and V by 4 bases; bases with no gene match: 12. This CDR3 is 14 amino acids long.

This clonotype showed up just a few times. V and J are TRBV7-9 and TRBJ2-1; 9 bases are shared with TRBD1. CDR3 length: 16 residues. J gave up 0 bases and V 5 bases, and 5 bases lay outside the gene matches. Germline V gene data show CDR1 as SEHNR and CDR2 as FQNEAQ (reference sequence). CDR3 protein: CASSGQGPTSYNEQFF. As DNA, the CDR3 is TGTGCCAGCAGCGGACAGGGGCCGACCTCCTACAATGAGCAGTTCTTC.

The table lists this clonotype with a count of one. The V call is TRBV9, the J call TRBJ1-2; D is undetermined. Trimming pared 3 bases from V and 6 bases from J, leaving 15 bases between. The V gene's germline CDR1 is SGDLS and CDR2 YYNGEE. CDR3 length: 14 residues. DNA of the CDR3: TGTGCCAGCAGCGCTCCCGGACGTTGGGATGGCTACACCTTC. Protein product: CASSAPGRWDGYTF.

In this sample, this clonotype turned up a few times. The chain couples TRBV7-9 to TRBJ1-5; D gene uncertain. The CDR3 runs 14 residues. Germline V gene data show CDR1 as SEHNR and CDR2 as FQNEAQ (reference sequence). The V end was cut by 3 bases, the J end by 0 bases, with 6 bases between. CDR3 nucleotide sequence: TGTGCCAGCAGCTTGGAGGATAGCAATCAGCCCCAGCATTTT. Translation gives CASSLEDSNQPQHF.

This clonotype came up a few times. The rearrangement uses TRBV29-1 and TRBJ2-1; TRBD1 matches 12 bases. This CDR3 region has 15 residues. Germline lookup yields CDR1 SQVTM and CDR2 ANQGSEA. The junction had 3 bases not matched to a gene; V was cut back by 3 bases and J by 3 bases. The CDR3 protein is CSVEGTGGVYNEQFF. DNA for the CDR3: TGCAGCGTTGAGGGGACAGGGGGCGTCTACAATGAGCAGTTCTTC.

This chain uses TRBV20-1 with TRBJ2-1; TRBD2 matches 11 bases. The germline CDR1 and CDR2 sequences are DFQATT and SNEGSKA (reference sequence). Trimming removed 7 bases from V and 8 bases from J; junction bases left unmatched: 16. There are 16 residues in the CDR3. CDR3 nucleotides: TGCAGTGTTTACACCCTGGGACTAGCGGCTGACGATGAGCAGTTCTTC. Its translation: CSVYTLGLAADDEQFF.

This clonotype was seen ten or more times. The chain uses TRBV5-5 and TRBJ1-1; no reliable D call. The CDR3 has 13 amino acids. From germline, CDR1 is SGHKS and CDR2 YYEKEE (reference sequence). The V and J ends lost 0 bases and 1 base respectively, with 4 bases between them. The CDR3 DNA follows: TGTGCCAGCAGCTTGGAACCGAACACTGAAGCTTTCTTT. This encodes CASSLEPNTEAFF.

This clonotype appeared many times. The CDR3 spells CASSLVVGGSYNEQFF. CDR3 DNA: TGTGCCAGCAGCTTAGTTGTGGGCGGGTCCTACAATGAGCAGTTCTTC. The chain carries TRBV11-2 and TRBJ2-1, with a weak D call TRBD2 (5 bases). The CDR3 loop spans 16 amino acids. The germline V and J ends were trimmed by 1 base and 1 base, with 11 bases remaining between them. Germline V gives CDR1 SGHAT, CDR2 FQNNGV.

This clonotype was picked up many times. The chain recombines TRBV12-3 or TRBV12-4 with TRBJ2-7; D possibly corresponds to TRBD2 (6 bases). The V end was cut by 1 base, the J end by 2 bases, with 18 bases between. The CDR3 runs to 17 residues. CDR3 nucleotide sequence: TGTGCCAGCAGTTTAGTCGGGGCCGGGACTCGACCCTACGAGCAGTACTTC. Encoded protein: CASSLVGAGTRPYEQYF.

This sequence joins TRBV20-1 and TRBJ2-5; weak D call: TRBD1 (6 bases). Germline V lookup: CDR1 DFQATT, CDR2 SNEGSKA (reference sequence). Trimming removed 0 bases from V and 2 bases from J, with 13 bases in between. The CDR3 consists of 15 residues. The CDR3 sequence: CSARDWNRAQETQYF. CDR3 DNA: TGCAGTGCTAGAGATTGGAACAGGGCACAAGAGACCCAGTACTTC.

The chain carries TRBV6-1 and TRBJ2-3; the D gene is possibly TRBD1 (5 bases). V lost 6 bases, J lost 6 bases, and 10 bases lay in between. Looked up from germline, CDR1 is MNHNS and CDR2 is SASEGT. This CDR3 comprises 12 residues. The CDR3 DNA reads TGTGCCAGCAGGCCAGGGCCCGATACGCAGTATTTT. This translates into CASRPGPDTQYF.

The chain carries TRBV27 and TRBJ1-1; TRBD1 matches at 7 bases. The CDR3 covers 14 residues. Trimming removed 6 bases from V and 0 bases from J; junction bases left unmatched: 4. Germline V gives CDR1 MNHEY, CDR2 SMNVEV (reference sequence). The CDR3 sequence: CASRPGGLNTEAFF. CDR3 nucleotide sequence: TGTGCCAGCAGGCCAGGGGGGCTGAACACTGAAGCTTTCTTT.

This clonotype showed up many times. The CDR3 DNA is TGCGCCAGCAGCTTATCGGGTGTGGACACTGAAGCTTTCTTT. Its translation: CASSLSGVDTEAFF. V usage is TRBV5-1 and J usage is TRBJ1-1; no clear D. CDR3 size: 14 residues. Looked up from germline, CDR1 is SGHRS and CDR2 is YFSETQ. V shed 2 bases and J shed 3 bases, with 11 bases lying between them.